A selection of T cell receptor beta chains follows, all from one sample in a study of blood T cell repertoires in COVID-19. Assay: immunoSEQ multiplex PCR; the TCRdb copy retains only in-frame clones and omits some. The sample records a few hundred thousand clones, 70% to 90% being singletons. Sequencing was done on a sample of PBMCs or T cells enriched from blood (not recorded which). Receptors originate from a woman in her 30s who had recovered from COVID-19. CDR3s leave out the opening cysteine and the closing phenylalanine or tryptophan. The D gene is left open where the match is weak. Expanded clones are given a class, and other clones once, few, many or no size at all.

clone_size: -
v_call: TRBV9
j_call: TRBJ1-4
d_call: TRBD1
cdr3_aa: ASSRGGVSTGLGEKLF

clone_size: -
v_call: TRBV18
j_call: TRBJ2-3
d_call: -
cdr3_aa: ASSQSWGEADTQY

clone_size: -
v_call: TRBV5-1
j_call: TRBJ2-3
d_call: TRBD2
cdr3_aa: ASSLAGRASGGAYTDTQY

clone_size: -
v_call: TRBV27
j_call: TRBJ1-3
d_call: -
cdr3_aa: ASSPTHVLGNTIY

clone_size: -
v_call: TRBV30
j_call: TRBJ1-3
d_call: TRBD1
cdr3_aa: AWSIQGGNTIY

clone_size: -
v_call: TRBV30
j_call: TRBJ1-1
d_call: -
cdr3_aa: AWTPTTGFQEAF

clone_size: -
v_call: TRBV19
j_call: TRBJ2-1
d_call: TRBD1
cdr3_aa: ASRATGVNEQF

clone_size: -
v_call: TRBV27
j_call: TRBJ2-7
d_call: TRBD1
cdr3_aa: ASSPYRGSYEQY

clone_size: -
v_call: TRBV6-5
j_call: TRBJ1-3
d_call: TRBD1
cdr3_aa: ASSSFEGAGGNTIY

clone_size: once
v_call: TRBV5-1
j_call: TRBJ1-5
d_call: TRBD1
cdr3_aa: ASSLEGQGNQPQH

clone_size: -
v_call: TRBV19
j_call: TRBJ1-5
d_call: -
cdr3_aa: ASSKGTVGGLGQPQH

clone_size: -
v_call: TRBV19
j_call: TRBJ1-1
d_call: -
cdr3_aa: ASSISPGGANTEAF

clone_size: -
v_call: TRBV18
j_call: TRBJ1-6
d_call: -
cdr3_aa: ASSPIQGSNSPLH

clone_size: -
v_call: TRBV11-1
j_call: TRBJ1-4
d_call: TRBD1
cdr3_aa: ASSRGTGLSYEKLF

clone_size: -
v_call: TRBV30
j_call: TRBJ2-7
d_call: -
cdr3_aa: AWAEQFYEQY

clone_size: -
v_call: TRBV12-3/TRBV12-4
j_call: TRBJ1-1
d_call: TRBD1
cdr3_aa: ASSLGWTGDAF

clone_size: -
v_call: TRBV12-3/TRBV12-4
j_call: TRBJ1-1
d_call: TRBD1
cdr3_aa: ASSSTGVTEAF

clone_size: once
v_call: TRBV28
j_call: TRBJ2-1
d_call: TRBD1
cdr3_aa: ASSLGDRGYNEQF

clone_size: -
v_call: TRBV21-1
j_call: TRBJ1-3
d_call: -
cdr3_aa: ASSIQGTGNTIY

clone_size: -
v_call: TRBV3-1/TRBV3-2
j_call: TRBJ1-6
d_call: -
cdr3_aa: ASSQVTPYNSPLH

clone_size: -
v_call: TRBV3-1/TRBV3-2
j_call: TRBJ1-6
d_call: -
cdr3_aa: ASSQGRGWNSPLH

clone_size: -
v_call: TRBV18
j_call: TRBJ1-1
d_call: -
cdr3_aa: ASSLNPGSATEAF

clone_size: -
v_call: TRBV14
j_call: TRBJ2-1
d_call: TRBD1
cdr3_aa: ASSRPGQAYNEQF

clone_size: -
v_call: TRBV4-2
j_call: TRBJ2-1
d_call: -
cdr3_aa: ASSQELINNEQF

clone_size: -
v_call: TRBV7-9
j_call: TRBJ2-5
d_call: TRBD1
cdr3_aa: ASSPEGDRAQETQY

clone_size: -
v_call: TRBV7-9
j_call: TRBJ1-4
d_call: -
cdr3_aa: ASSLIQNEKLF

clone_size: -
v_call: TRBV11-1
j_call: TRBJ2-1
d_call: -
cdr3_aa: ASSLQGGYSNEQF

clone_size: -
v_call: TRBV7-9
j_call: TRBJ1-1
d_call: -
cdr3_aa: ASSPGGGGDTEAF

clone_size: -
v_call: TRBV7-3
j_call: TRBJ2-7
d_call: -
cdr3_aa: ASSLGLGYEQY

clone_size: -
v_call: TRBV25-1
j_call: TRBJ1-2
d_call: TRBD1
cdr3_aa: ASQGQGADDGYT

clone_size: -
v_call: TRBV9
j_call: TRBJ1-2
d_call: -
cdr3_aa: ASSVSFQGMDGYT

clone_size: -
v_call: TRBV9
j_call: TRBJ1-4
d_call: -
cdr3_aa: ASSPPAQGSNEKLF

clone_size: -
v_call: TRBV28
j_call: TRBJ1-5
d_call: -
cdr3_aa: ASSFSQGLGNQPQH

clone_size: -
v_call: TRBV6-2/TRBV6-3
j_call: TRBJ2-3
d_call: TRBD2
cdr3_aa: ASSTGLAGNTDTQY

clone_size: -
v_call: TRBV5-4
j_call: TRBJ2-7
d_call: TRBD1
cdr3_aa: ASSFQGADEQY

clone_size: -
v_call: TRBV30
j_call: TRBJ2-1
d_call: -
cdr3_aa: ACQVGIQSSYNEQF

clone_size: -
v_call: TRBV5-5
j_call: TRBJ1-1
d_call: -
cdr3_aa: ASSLIGQTEAF

clone_size: -
v_call: TRBV7-8
j_call: TRBJ1-5
d_call: -
cdr3_aa: ASSGRGSVNSNQPQH

clone_size: -
v_call: TRBV7-7
j_call: TRBJ1-3
d_call: TRBD1
cdr3_aa: ASSLGQGNGNTIY

clone_size: -
v_call: TRBV18
j_call: TRBJ1-1
d_call: TRBD1
cdr3_aa: ASSTRQGQNTEAF

clone_size: -
v_call: TRBV11-3
j_call: TRBJ1-1
d_call: -
cdr3_aa: ASSLRMNTEAF

clone_size: -
v_call: TRBV9
j_call: TRBJ1-5
d_call: -
cdr3_aa: ASSSSNSNQPQH

clone_size: -
v_call: TRBV7-9
j_call: TRBJ2-1
d_call: TRBD2
cdr3_aa: ASSYPTSGSYNEQF

clone_size: once
v_call: TRBV12-3/TRBV12-4
j_call: TRBJ1-1
d_call: -
cdr3_aa: ASSFGAPEAF

clone_size: once
v_call: TRBV27
j_call: TRBJ1-4
d_call: TRBD1
cdr3_aa: ASSRRQGSEKLF

clone_size: -
v_call: TRBV19
j_call: TRBJ1-5
d_call: -
cdr3_aa: ASSIMEYSNQPQH

clone_size: -
v_call: TRBV5-1
j_call: TRBJ1-1
d_call: TRBD1
cdr3_aa: ASSLVQGWTEAF

clone_size: -
v_call: TRBV7-8
j_call: TRBJ1-5
d_call: -
cdr3_aa: ASSLESGSNQPQH

clone_size: -
v_call: TRBV19
j_call: TRBJ1-2
d_call: TRBD1
cdr3_aa: ASSPGGVDGYT